This T cell receptor beta chain was sequenced in a study of neoadjuvant anti-PD-1 for oral cavity cancer. Looking at the study overall: Patients without progression received a fourth nivolumab dose around day 43, then surgical resection on days 50-56.

The table came from immunoSEQ multiplex PCR; TCRdb's copy has only in-frame clones and leaves some out. The sample has around 37,000 clones; about 36% are singletons. V shed 4 bases and J shed 3 bases, with 16 bases lying between them. The germline V gene encodes CDR1 LNHDA and CDR2 SQIVND (reference sequence). The CDR3 length is 15 residues. As for time point: after neoadjuvant nivolumab, at surgical resection. This clone appeared once. The sample was tumor tissue, taken after nivolumab (anti-PD-1) treatment. The TCR was taken from a person between 35 and 79 years old with oral cavity squamous cell carcinoma. V is TRBV19 and J is TRBJ2-7; unclear D gene. The CDR3 DNA sequence: TGTGCCAGTAGTAGAACCGTTAAGGGCGACTACGAGCAGTACTTC. Translated: CASSRTVKGDYEQYF.